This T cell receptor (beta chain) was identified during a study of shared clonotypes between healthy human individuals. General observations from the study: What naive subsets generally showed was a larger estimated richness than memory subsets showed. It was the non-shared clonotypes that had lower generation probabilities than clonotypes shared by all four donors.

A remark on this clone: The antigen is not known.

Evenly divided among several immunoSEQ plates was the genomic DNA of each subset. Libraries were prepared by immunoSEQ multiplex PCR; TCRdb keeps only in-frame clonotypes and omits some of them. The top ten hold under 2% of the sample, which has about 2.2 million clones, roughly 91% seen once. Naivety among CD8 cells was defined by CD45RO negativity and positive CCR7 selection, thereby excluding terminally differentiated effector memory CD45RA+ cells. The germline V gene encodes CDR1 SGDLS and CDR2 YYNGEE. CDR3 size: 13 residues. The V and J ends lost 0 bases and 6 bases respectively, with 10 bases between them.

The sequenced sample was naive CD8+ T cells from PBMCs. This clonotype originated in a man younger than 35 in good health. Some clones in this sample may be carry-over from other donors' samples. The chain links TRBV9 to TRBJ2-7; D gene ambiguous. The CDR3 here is CASSVDGASEQYF. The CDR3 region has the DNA TGTGCCAGCAGCGTAGACGGAGCCTCCGAGCAGTACTTC.